The rows below give T cell receptor beta chains drawn from one sample of a study of neurological immune-mediated disorders. Each CDR3 protein is one row after TCRdb ran MiXCR on the 5' RACE reads. Of about 42,000 distinct CDR3 sequences in the sample, around a fifth were seen once. Sequenced input: PBMCs. Receptor source: a man aged 55-75 years with HTLV-1-associated myelopathy (HAM/TSP). Each CDR3 is given with its conserved first and last residue. The order of the fields is CDR3 protein, CDR3 DNA, V gene, D gene, J gene, CDR3 length, clone size. D genes are given only for firm matches. The size entry is marked missing in some rows and otherwise reads once, few, many or a size class.

CDR3: CASGNTGELFF
DNA: TGTGCCAGCGGGAACACCGGGGAGCTGTTTTTT
V: TRBV25-1
D: NA
J: TRBJ2-2
length: 11
size: many

CDR3: CASSERASNQPQHF
DNA: TGTGCCAGCAGTGAAAGGGCGAGCAATCAGCCCCAGCATTTT
V: TRBV10-1
D: NA
J: TRBJ1-5
length: 14
size: NA

CDR3: CSARWLVGGWNEQFF
DNA: TGCAGTGCTAGATGGCTAGTGGGGGGATGGAATGAGCAGTTCTTC
V: TRBV20-1
D: NA
J: TRBJ2-1
length: 15
size: NA

CDR3: CSAFVDRDNEQFF
DNA: TGCAGCGCTTTCGTCGACCGGGACAATGAGCAGTTCTTC
V: TRBV20-1
D: NA
J: TRBJ2-1
length: 13
size: many

CDR3: CASSLEVGGYEQYF
DNA: TGTGCCAGCAGCTTAGAAGTCGGGGGATACGAGCAGTACTTC
V: TRBV11-2
D: NA
J: TRBJ2-7
length: 14
size: few

CDR3: CATSRERGYEKLFF
DNA: TGTGCCACCAGCAGGGAAAGGGGTTATGAAAAACTGTTTTTT
V: TRBV15
D: NA
J: TRBJ1-4
length: 14
size: NA

CDR3: CSARERNRTGQPQHF
DNA: TGCAGTGCTAGAGAAAGGAACAGGACGGGTCAGCCCCAGCATTTT
V: TRBV20-1
D: NA
J: TRBJ1-5
length: 15
size: many

CDR3: CASSKQGDNQPQHF
DNA: TGTGCCAGTAGCAAACAGGGGGACAATCAGCCCCAGCATTTT
V: TRBV19
D: TRBD1
J: TRBJ1-5
length: 14
size: many

CDR3: CSVEGGDRGYEQYF
DNA: TGCAGCGTTGAAGGTGGGGACAGGGGCTACGAGCAGTACTTC
V: TRBV29-1
D: TRBD1
J: TRBJ2-7
length: 14
size: many

CDR3: CASSRLVLGQGETQYF
DNA: TGTGCCAGCAGCCGACTCGTGTTGGGACAGGGAGAGACCCAGTACTTC
V: TRBV5-6
D: TRBD1
J: TRBJ2-5
length: 16
size: many

CDR3: CASSYFYTDTQYF
DNA: TGTGCCAGCAGTTACTTCTACACAGATACGCAGTATTTT
V: TRBV6-2/TRBV6-3
D: NA
J: TRBJ2-3
length: 13
size: NA

CDR3: CASSPSGQGVDTGELFF
DNA: TGCGCCAGCAGCCCCTCAGGACAGGGGGTTGACACCGGGGAGCTGTTTTTT
V: TRBV5-1
D: TRBD1
J: TRBJ2-2
length: 17
size: many

CDR3: CASSFYISGQGANEQFF
DNA: TGTGCCAGCAGCTTTTATATTTCCGGACAGGGGGCCAATGAGCAGTTCTTC
V: TRBV5-5
D: TRBD1
J: TRBJ2-1
length: 17
size: many

CDR3: CASSPLGLYEQYF
DNA: TGTGCCAGTAGTCCCCTGGGCCTCTACGAGCAGTACTTC
V: TRBV19
D: NA
J: TRBJ2-7
length: 13
size: many

CDR3: CSADKGELAAFF
DNA: TGCAGTGCTGATAAGGGGGAACTCGCAGCTTTCTTT
V: TRBV20-1
D: NA
J: TRBJ1-1
length: 12
size: many

CDR3: CSVTTPGGNTGELFF
DNA: TGCAGCGTCACGACGCCCGGGGGGAACACCGGGGAGCTGTTTTTT
V: TRBV29-1
D: NA
J: TRBJ2-2
length: 15
size: many

CDR3: CASSSTLQRTGELFF
DNA: TGTGCCAGCAGCTCTACCCTTCAGCGGACCGGGGAGCTGTTTTTT
V: TRBV5-6
D: NA
J: TRBJ2-2
length: 15
size: many

CDR3: CASSVSGGIEYEQYF
DNA: TGTGCCAGCAGCGTCTCCGGCGGGATAGAGTACGAGCAGTACTTC
V: TRBV9
D: NA
J: TRBJ2-7
length: 15
size: many

CDR3: CASTRTLRTGELFF
DNA: TGTGCCAGCACCAGGACTCTCCGCACCGGGGAGCTGTTTTTT
V: TRBV5-6
D: NA
J: TRBJ2-2
length: 14
size: many

CDR3: CATRGGANTGELFF
DNA: TGTGCCACCCGTGGAGGCGCGAACACCGGGGAGCTGTTTTTT
V: TRBV24-1
D: NA
J: TRBJ2-2
length: 14
size: many

CDR3: CASSLLGQGPYNEQFF
DNA: TGCGCCAGCAGCTTGTTAGGACAGGGACCTTACAATGAGCAGTTCTTC
V: TRBV5-1
D: TRBD1
J: TRBJ2-1
length: 16
size: many

CDR3: CASSRTDRTYEQYF
DNA: TGTGCCAGCAGCCGAACGGACAGAACCTACGAGCAGTACTTC
V: TRBV7-2
D: NA
J: TRBJ2-7
length: 14
size: NA

CDR3: CASRKTGEGNQPQHF
DNA: TGTGCCAGCAGAAAGACAGGGGAAGGGAATCAGCCCCAGCATTTT
V: TRBV6-5
D: TRBD1
J: TRBJ1-5
length: 15
size: many

CDR3: CASSPSTRGSYEQYF
DNA: TGTGCCAGCAGCCCCTCGACTCGGGGGTCCTACGAGCAGTACTTC
V: TRBV7-9
D: NA
J: TRBJ2-7
length: 15
size: many

CDR3: CSARDPIGDPTPGLAFYNEQYF
DNA: TGCAGTGCTAGAGACCCAATAGGAGACCCTACACCGGGACTAGCGTTCTACAACGAGCAGTACTTC
V: TRBV20-1
D: TRBD2
J: TRBJ2-7
length: 22
size: NA

CDR3: CASSPALADTGELFF
DNA: TGTGCCAGCAGCCCCGCACTAGCGGACACCGGGGAGCTGTTTTTT
V: TRBV6-5
D: TRBD2
J: TRBJ2-2
length: 15
size: many

CDR3: CASSLGKDRGAEAFF
DNA: TGTGCCAGCAGTTTAGGGAAGGACAGGGGCGCTGAAGCTTTCTTT
V: TRBV27
D: TRBD1
J: TRBJ1-1
length: 15
size: many

CDR3: CASSGSGLTSGNFWEQYF
DNA: TGTGCCAGCAGTGGATCTGGACTGACTAGCGGGAATTTTTGGGAGCAGTACTTC
V: TRBV28
D: TRBD2
J: TRBJ2-7
length: 18
size: NA

CDR3: CASSVATGGTYEQYF
DNA: TGTGCCAGCAGCGTAGCGACGGGGGGAACCTACGAGCAGTACTTC
V: TRBV9
D: TRBD2
J: TRBJ2-7
length: 15
size: many

CDR3: CASSLDSQQEEQFF
DNA: TGCGCCAGCAGCCTGGACAGCCAACAAGAGGAGCAGTTCTTC
V: TRBV5-1
D: NA
J: TRBJ2-1
length: 14
size: many

CDR3: CASSLYRESYEQYF
DNA: TGTGCCAGCAGCTTATACAGGGAGAGCTACGAGCAGTACTTC
V: TRBV7-2
D: NA
J: TRBJ2-7
length: 14
size: many

CDR3: CASSLGHTKNTGELFF
DNA: TGCGCCAGCAGCTTGGGGCACACGAAGAACACCGGGGAGCTGTTTTTT
V: TRBV5-1
D: NA
J: TRBJ2-2
length: 16
size: NA

CDR3: CASSLGYNEQFF
DNA: TGTGCCAGCAGCTTGGGATACAATGAGCAGTTCTTC
V: TRBV7-9
D: NA
J: TRBJ2-1
length: 12
size: many

CDR3: CSVGSDVTGNTEAFF
DNA: TGCAGCGTTGGGTCAGACGTTACGGGGAACACTGAAGCTTTCTTT
V: TRBV29-1
D: NA
J: TRBJ1-1
length: 15
size: many

CDR3: CASSPYDPLAGEYNEQFF
DNA: TGTGCCAGCAGTCCATACGACCCACTAGCGGGAGAATACAATGAGCAGTTCTTC
V: TRBV6-2/TRBV6-3
D: TRBD2
J: TRBJ2-1
length: 18
size: few

CDR3: CSASGLATFSETQYF
DNA: TGCAGTGCTAGTGGACTAGCGACATTTTCAGAGACCCAGTACTTC
V: TRBV20-1
D: TRBD2
J: TRBJ2-5
length: 15
size: many

CDR3: CASSLPGTSGKSSYNEQFF
DNA: TGTGCCAGCAGCCTACCCGGGACTAGCGGGAAGAGCTCCTACAATGAGCAGTTCTTC
V: TRBV5-8
D: TRBD2
J: TRBJ2-1
length: 19
size: many

CDR3: CTARVGDGSNEQYF
DNA: TGCACTGCTAGAGTAGGGGACGGGTCGAACGAGCAGTACTTC
V: TRBV20-1
D: NA
J: TRBJ2-7
length: 14
size: NA

CDR3: CAWSKQVGGYTF
DNA: TGTGCCTGGAGTAAGCAGGTCGGGGGCTACACCTTC
V: TRBV30
D: NA
J: TRBJ1-2
length: 12
size: NA

CDR3: CASSFYICSARAGTSGRTDTQYF
DNA: NA
V: TRBV7-2
D: NA
J: TRBJ2-3
length: 23
size: NA